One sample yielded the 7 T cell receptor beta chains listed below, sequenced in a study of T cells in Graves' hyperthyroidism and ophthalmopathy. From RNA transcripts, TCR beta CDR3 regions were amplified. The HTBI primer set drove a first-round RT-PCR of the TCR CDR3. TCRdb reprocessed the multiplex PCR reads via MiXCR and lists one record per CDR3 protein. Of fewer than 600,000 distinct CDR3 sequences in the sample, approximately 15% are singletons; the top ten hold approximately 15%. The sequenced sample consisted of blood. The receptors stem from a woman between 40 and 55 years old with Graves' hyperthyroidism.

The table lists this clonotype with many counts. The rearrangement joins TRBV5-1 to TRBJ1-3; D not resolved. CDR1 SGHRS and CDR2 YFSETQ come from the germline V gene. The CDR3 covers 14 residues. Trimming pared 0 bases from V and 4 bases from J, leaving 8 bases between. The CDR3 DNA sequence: TGCGCCAGCAGCTTGGCACCTCGAGGAAACACCATATATTTT. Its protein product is CASSLAPRGNTIYF. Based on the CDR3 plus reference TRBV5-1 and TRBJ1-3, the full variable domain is KAGVTQTPRYLIKTRGQQVTLSCSPISGHRSVSWYQQTPGQGLQFLFEYFSETQRNKGNFPGRFSGRQFSNSRSEMNVSTLELGDSALYLCASSLAPRGNTIYFGEGSWLTVV.

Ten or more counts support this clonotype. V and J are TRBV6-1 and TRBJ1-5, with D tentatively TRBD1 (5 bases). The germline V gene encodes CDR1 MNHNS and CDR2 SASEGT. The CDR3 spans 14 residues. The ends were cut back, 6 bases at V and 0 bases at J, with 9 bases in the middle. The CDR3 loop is CASSTDSSNQPQHF. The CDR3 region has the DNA TGTGCCAGCAGCACCGACAGTAGCAATCAGCCCCAGCATTTT.

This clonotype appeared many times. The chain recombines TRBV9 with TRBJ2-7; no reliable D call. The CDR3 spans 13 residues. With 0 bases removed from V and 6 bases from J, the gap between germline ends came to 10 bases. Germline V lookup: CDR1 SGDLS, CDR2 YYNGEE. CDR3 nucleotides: TGTGCCAGCAGCGTAGATGAATCGCGCGAGCAGTACTTC. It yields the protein CASSVDESREQYF.

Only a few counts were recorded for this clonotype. CDR3 DNA: TGCAGTGCCTCGACAGGGTCCTATAATTCACCCCTCCACTTT. Its translation is CSASTGSYNSPLHF. The chain uses TRBV20-1 and TRBJ1-6, with 7 bases matching TRBD1. CDR1 and CDR2 (germline): DFQATT, SNEGSKA (reference sequence). V dropped 6 bases and J dropped 1; count of bases not matched to a gene: 3. This CDR3 region has 14 residues.

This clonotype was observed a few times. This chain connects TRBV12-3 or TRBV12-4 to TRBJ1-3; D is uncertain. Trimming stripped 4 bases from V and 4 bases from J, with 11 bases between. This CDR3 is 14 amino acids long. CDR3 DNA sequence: TGTGCCAGCAGTTCCGGCCTGTGGGGAAACACCATATATTTT. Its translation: CASSSGLWGNTIYF.

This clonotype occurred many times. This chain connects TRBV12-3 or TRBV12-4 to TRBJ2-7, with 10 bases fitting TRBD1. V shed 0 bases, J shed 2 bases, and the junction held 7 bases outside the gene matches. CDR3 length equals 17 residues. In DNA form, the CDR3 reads TGTGCCAGCAGTTTAGCGGCTTTCGGGACAGGGGCCTACGAGCAGTACTTC. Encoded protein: CASSLAAFGTGAYEQYF.

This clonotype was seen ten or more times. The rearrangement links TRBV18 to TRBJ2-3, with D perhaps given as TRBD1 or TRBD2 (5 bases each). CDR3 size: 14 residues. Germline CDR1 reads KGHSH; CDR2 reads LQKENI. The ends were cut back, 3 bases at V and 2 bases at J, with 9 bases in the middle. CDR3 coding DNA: TGTGCCAGCTCACCCCAGGGACCCACAGATACGCAGTATTTT. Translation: CASSPQGPTDTQYF.